This T cell receptor beta chain originates from a study of T cells in Graves' hyperthyroidism and ophthalmopathy. Study-wide context: Blood from the periphery was taken at initial diagnosis, before any treatment.

V dropped 3 bases and J dropped 1; count of bases not matched to a gene: 0. Germline V gene lookup returns CDR1 SQVTM and CDR2 ANQGSEA. The CDR3 has 13 residues. Ophthalmopathy patients all had a Clinical Activity Score of at least 3, a NOSPECS grade of at least 4 and disease under 3 months old. Used for diagnoses were clinical symptoms, serum thyroxine and TRAb, thyroid ultrasound and orbital computed tomography. Study-level findings and limits: Clonotypes that were expanded in thyroid above 0.001 mostly appeared in blood too.

Researchers took RNA transcripts and amplified the TCR beta CDR3 regions from them. TCR CDR3 regions were first amplified by RT-PCR with HTBI primers. TCRdb itself ran the multiplex PCR reads through MiXCR, one entry per CDR3 protein. The top ten clones hold about 10% of a sample with roughly 520,000 distinct CDR3 sequences, around a quarter of them seen once. This clonotype has just a few counts. No antigen is known for it. This receptor was taken from a woman younger than 45 with Graves' ophthalmopathy. The chain recombines TRBV29-1 with TRBJ2-3; 8 nucleotides match TRBD2. Specimen: blood. The CDR3 sequence is CSVDSGGTDTQYF. CDR3 nucleotides: TGCAGCGTTGATAGCGGGGGCACAGATACGCAGTATTTT.